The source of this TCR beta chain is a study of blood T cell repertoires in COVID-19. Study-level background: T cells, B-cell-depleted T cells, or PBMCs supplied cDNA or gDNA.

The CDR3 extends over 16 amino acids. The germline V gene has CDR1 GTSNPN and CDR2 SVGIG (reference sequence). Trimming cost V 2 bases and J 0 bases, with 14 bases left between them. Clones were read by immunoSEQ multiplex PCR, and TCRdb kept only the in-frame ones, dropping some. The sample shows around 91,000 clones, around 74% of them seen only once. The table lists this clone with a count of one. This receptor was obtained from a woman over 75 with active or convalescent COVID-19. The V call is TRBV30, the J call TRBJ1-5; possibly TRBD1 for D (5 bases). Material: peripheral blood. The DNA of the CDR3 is TGTGCCTGGAGTCCAGGAGGGGTCTATAGCAATCAGCCCCAGCATTTT. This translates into CAWSPGGVYSNQPQHF.